This entry describes one TCR beta chain. Antigen unknown. The table came from immunoSEQ multiplex PCR; TCRdb's copy has only in-frame clones and leaves some out. The sample lists roughly 12,000 clones, about nine tenths seen once, with approximately 3.6% in the top ten. The entry originates in a study of graft-versus-host responses after intestinal transplantation. Time point in this sample: postoperative day 105 after intestinal transplantation (dayNNNN = postoperative day). V gave up 4 bases and J gave up 0 bases, with 7 bases separating them. Germline lookup yields CDR1 LNHDA and CDR2 SQIVND (reference sequence). This CDR3 comprises 14 residues. Study outcomes and limitations: Peak levels of circulating GvH clones tracked with early post-transplant HvG declines.

This clonotype was sampled from a human patient who received an intestinal transplant, so some T cells may come from the graft donor. This specimen was PBMCs, taken 105 days after intestinal transplantation. The chain links TRBV19 to TRBJ1-3, with unresolved D. CDR3 region: CASSTDTSGNTIYF. CDR3 bases: TGTGCCAGTAGTACCGACACCTCTGGAAACACCATATATTTT.